The T cell receptor beta chain described here comes from a study of blood T cell repertoires in COVID-19. On the study more broadly: Material from acute and convalescent COVID-19 was sourced from the United States, Italy and Spain. T cells, B-cell-depleted T cells, or PBMCs supplied cDNA or gDNA.

This clone was counted only a few times. This CDR3 is 13 amino acids long. V shed 4 bases and J 11 bases; nucleotides not matched to a gene: 10. Germline CDR1 reads SGHDN; CDR2 reads FVKESK. Original processing notes: Amplifying reference gene primers gave estimates of nucleated cell counts. This table comes from immunoSEQ multiplex PCR, and its TCRdb copy is limited to in-frame clones, with some not included. V and J calls and clone size are copied from that table; D and trimming were computed from the DNA. The sample contains about 170,000 clones, about 80% of which appear only once. Sequencing was done on a sample of peripheral blood. The TCR sequence derives from a human donor with acute or convalescent COVID-19. The donor label of this sample is uncertain. This sequence joins TRBV14 and TRBJ1-1, with 7 bases fitting TRBD1. DNA of the CDR3: TGTGCCAGCAGCCGACTCGAGGGGGCCCGGGCTTTCTTT. It encodes CASSRLEGARAFF.